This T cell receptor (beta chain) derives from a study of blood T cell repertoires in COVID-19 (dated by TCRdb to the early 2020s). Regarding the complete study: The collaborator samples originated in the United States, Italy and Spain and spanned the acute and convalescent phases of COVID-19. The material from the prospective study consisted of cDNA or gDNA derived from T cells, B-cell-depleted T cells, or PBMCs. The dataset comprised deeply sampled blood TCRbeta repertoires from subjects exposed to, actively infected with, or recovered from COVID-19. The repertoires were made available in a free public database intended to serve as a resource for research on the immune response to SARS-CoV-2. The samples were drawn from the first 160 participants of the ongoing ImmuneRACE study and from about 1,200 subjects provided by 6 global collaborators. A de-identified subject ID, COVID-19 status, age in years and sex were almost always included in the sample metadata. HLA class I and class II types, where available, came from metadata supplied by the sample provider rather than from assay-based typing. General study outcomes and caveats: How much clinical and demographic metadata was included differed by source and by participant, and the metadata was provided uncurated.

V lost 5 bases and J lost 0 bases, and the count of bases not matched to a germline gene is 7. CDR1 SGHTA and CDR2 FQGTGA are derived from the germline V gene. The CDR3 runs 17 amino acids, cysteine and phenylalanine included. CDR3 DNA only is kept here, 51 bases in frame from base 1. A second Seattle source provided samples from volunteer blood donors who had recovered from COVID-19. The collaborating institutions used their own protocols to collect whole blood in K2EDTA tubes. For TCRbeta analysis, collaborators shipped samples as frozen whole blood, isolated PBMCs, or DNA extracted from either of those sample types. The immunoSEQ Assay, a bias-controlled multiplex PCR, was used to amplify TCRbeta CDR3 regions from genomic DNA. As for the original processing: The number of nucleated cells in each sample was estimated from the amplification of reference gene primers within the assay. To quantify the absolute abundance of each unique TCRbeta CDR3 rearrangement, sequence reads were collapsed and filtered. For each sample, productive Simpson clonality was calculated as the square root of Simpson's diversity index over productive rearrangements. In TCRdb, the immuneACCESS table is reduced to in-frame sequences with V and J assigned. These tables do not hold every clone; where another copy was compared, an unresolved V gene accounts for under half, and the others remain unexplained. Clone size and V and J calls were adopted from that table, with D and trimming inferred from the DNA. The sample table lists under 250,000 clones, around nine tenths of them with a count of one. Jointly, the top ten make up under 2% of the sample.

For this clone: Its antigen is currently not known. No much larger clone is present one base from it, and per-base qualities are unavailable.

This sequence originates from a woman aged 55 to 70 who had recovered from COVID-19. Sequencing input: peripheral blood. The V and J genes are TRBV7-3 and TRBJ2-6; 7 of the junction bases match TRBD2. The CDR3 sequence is CASSPLASHSGANVLTF. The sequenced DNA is TGTGCCAGCAGCCCACTAGCGTCTCACTCTGGGGCCAACGTCCTGACTTTC.